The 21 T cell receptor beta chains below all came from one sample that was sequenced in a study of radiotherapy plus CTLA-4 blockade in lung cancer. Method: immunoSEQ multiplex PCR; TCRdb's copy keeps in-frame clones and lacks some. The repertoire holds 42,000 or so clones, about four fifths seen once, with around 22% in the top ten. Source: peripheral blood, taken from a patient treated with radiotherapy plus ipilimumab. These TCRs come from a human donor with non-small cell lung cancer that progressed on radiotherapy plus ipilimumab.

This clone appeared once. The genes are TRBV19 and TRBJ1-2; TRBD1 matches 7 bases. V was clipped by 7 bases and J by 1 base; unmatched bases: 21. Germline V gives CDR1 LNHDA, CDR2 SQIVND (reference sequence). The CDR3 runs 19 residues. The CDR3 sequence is CASTPELDRRPIYNYGYTF. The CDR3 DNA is TGTGCCAGTACCCCCGAATTGGACAGGAGACCCATATATAACTATGGCTACACCTTC.

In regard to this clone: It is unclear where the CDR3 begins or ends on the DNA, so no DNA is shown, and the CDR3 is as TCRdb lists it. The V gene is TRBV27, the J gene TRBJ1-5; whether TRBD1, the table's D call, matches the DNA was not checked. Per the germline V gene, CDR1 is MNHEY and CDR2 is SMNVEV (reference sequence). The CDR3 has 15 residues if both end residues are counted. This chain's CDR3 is CASSPGTGGAAPAFF.

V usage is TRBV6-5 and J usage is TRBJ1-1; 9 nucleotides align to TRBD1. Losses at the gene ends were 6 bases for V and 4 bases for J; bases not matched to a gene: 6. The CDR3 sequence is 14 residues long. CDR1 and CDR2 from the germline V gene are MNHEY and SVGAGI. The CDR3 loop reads CASSPGQGGTEAFF. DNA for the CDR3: TGTGCCAGCAGCCCGGGACAGGGAGGCACTGAAGCTTTCTTT.

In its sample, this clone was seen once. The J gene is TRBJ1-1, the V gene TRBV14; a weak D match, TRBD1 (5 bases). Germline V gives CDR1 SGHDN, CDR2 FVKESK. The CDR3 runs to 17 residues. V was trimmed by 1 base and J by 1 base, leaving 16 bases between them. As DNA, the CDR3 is TGTGCCAGCAGCCAAGTTGAACAGGCCTGGGGGAACACTGAAGCTTTCTTT. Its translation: CASSQVEQAWGNTEAFF. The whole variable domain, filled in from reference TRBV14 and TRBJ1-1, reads EAGVTQFPSHSVIEKGQTVTLRCDPISGHDNLYWYRRVMGKEIKFLLHFVKESKQDESGMPNNRFLAERTGGTYSTLKVQPAELEDSGVYFCASSQVEQAWGNTEAFFGQGTRLTVV.

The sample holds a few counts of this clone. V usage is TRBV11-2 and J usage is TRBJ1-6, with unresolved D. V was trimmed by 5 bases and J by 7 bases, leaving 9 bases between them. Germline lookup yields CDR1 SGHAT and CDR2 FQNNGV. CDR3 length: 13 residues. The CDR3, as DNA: TGTGCCAGCAGCCCGCTGGGCAATTCACCCCTCCACTTT. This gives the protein CASSPLGNSPLHF.

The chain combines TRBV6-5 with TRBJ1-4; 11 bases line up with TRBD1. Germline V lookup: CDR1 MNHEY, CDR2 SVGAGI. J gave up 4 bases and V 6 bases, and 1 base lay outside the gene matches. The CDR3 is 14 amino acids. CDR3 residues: CASRGQGGNEKLFF. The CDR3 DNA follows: TGTGCCAGCAGGGGACAGGGGGGTAATGAAAAACTGTTTTTT.

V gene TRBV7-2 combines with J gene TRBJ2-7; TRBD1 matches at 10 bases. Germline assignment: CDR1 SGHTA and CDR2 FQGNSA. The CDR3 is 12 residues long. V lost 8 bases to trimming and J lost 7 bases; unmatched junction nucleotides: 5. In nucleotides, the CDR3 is TGTGCCAGCGGGACAGGGGCGGGGGAGCAGTACTTC. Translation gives CASGTGAGEQYF. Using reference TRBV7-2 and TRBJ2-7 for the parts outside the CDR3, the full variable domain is GAGVSQSPSNKVTEKGKDVELRCDPISGHTALYWYRQSLGQGLEFLIYFQGNSAPDKSGLPSDRFSAERTGGSVSTLTIQRTQQEDSAVYLCASGTGAGEQYFGPGTRLTVT.

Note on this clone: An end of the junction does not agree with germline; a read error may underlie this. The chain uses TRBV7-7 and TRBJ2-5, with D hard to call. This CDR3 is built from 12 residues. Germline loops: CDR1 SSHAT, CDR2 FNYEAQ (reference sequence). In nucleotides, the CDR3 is TGTGCTAGCAGCCGGGTTGGAGAGACCCAGTACTTC. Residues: CASSRVGETQYF.

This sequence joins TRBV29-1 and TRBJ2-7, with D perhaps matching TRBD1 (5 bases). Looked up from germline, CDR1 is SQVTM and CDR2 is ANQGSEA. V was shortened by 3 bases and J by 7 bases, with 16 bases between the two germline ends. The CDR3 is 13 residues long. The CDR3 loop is CSVELGIGVEQYF. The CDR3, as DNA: TGCAGCGTTGAGTTAGGGATAGGGGTGGAGCAGTACTTC.

In DNA, the CDR3 is TGTGCCAGCAGCTTATCGGCAGGGGGCTCCTACGAGCAGTACTTC. As protein: CASSLSAGGSYEQYF. The chain combines TRBV7-3 with TRBJ2-5; 7 bases fit TRBD1. The J call may be in error: the DNA end matches TRBJ2-7 better. The germline V gene has CDR1 SGHTA and CDR2 FQGTGA. The CDR3 sequence is 15 residues long.

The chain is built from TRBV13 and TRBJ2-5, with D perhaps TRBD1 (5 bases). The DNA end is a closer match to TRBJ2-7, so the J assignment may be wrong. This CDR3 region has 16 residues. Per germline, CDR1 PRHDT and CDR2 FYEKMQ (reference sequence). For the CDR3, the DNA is TGTGCCAGCAGCCCCGCCATCAGGGCAGAAACCTACGAGCAGTACTTC. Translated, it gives CASSPAIRAETYEQYF.

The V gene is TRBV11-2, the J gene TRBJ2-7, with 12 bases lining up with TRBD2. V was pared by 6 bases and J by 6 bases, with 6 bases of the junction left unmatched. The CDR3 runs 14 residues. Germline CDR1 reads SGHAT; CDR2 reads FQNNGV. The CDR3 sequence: CASRTSGGPLEQYF. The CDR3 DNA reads TGTGCCAGCAGGACTAGCGGGGGTCCTCTCGAGCAGTACTTC.

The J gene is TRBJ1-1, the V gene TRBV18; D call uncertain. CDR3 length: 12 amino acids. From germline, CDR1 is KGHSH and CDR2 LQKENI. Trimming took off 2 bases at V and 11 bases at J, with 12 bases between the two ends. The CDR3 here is CASSPYGFGAFF. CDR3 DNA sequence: TGTGCCAGCTCACCATACGGGTTTGGGGCTTTCTTT.

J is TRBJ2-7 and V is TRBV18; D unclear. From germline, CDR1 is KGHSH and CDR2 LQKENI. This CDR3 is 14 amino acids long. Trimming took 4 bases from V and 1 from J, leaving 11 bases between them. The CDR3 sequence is CASSQAGPSYEQYF. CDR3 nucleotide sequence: TGTGCCAGCTCACAAGCAGGTCCATCCTACGAGCAGTACTTC.

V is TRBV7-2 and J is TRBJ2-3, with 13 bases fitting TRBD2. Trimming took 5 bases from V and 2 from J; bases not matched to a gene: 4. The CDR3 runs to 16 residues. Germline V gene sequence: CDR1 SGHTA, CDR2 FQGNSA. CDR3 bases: TGTGCCAGCAGCGGGACTAGCGGGGTCTCCACAGATACGCAGTATTTT. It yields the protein CASSGTSGVSTDTQYF.

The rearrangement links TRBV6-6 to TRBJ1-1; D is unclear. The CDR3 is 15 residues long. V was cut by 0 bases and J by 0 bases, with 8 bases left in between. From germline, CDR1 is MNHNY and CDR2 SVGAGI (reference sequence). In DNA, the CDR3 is TGTGCCAGCAGTTACTCATCCGGGATGAACACTGAAGCTTTCTTT. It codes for CASSYSSGMNTEAFF.

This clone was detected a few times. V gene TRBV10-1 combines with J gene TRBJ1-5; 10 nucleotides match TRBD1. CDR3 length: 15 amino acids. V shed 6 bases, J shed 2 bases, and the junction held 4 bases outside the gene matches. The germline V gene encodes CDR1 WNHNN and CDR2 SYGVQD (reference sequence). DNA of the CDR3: TGCGCCAGCAGGAGTGGGACAGGGGGCAATCAGCCCCAGCATTTT. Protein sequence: CASRSGTGGNQPQHF.

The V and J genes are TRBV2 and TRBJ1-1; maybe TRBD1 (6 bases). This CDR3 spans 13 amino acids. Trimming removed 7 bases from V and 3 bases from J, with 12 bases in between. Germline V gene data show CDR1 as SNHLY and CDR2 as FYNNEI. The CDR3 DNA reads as TGTGCCAGCATTGCGGACAGATACACTGAAGCTTTCTTT. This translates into CASIADRYTEAFF.

CDR3 DNA sequence: TGTGCCAGTAGTTCTCAGCTGGATAGGACAGGGTCCGCCGAGCAGTACTTC. It is translated as CASSSQLDRTGSAEQYF. This rearrangement joins TRBV19 to TRBJ2-7; TRBD1 matches 8 bases. The CDR3 covers 17 residues. The germline gives CDR1 LNHDA, CDR2 SQIVND (reference sequence). The ends lost 5 bases at V and 6 bases at J; junction bases unmatched: 18.

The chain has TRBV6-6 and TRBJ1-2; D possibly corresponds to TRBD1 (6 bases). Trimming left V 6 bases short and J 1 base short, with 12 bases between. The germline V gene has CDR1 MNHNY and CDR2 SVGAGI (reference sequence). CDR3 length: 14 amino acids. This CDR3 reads CASSPGGGNYGYTF. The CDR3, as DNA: TGTGCCAGCAGCCCGGGAGGGGGTAACTATGGCTACACCTTC.

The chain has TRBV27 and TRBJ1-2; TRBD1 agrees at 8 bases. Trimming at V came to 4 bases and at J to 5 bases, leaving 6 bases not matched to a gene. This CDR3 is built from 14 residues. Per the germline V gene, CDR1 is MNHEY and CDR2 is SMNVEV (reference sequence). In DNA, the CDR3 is TGTGCCAGCAGTTCCTCCCAGGGGGCGTATGGCTACACCTTC. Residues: CASSSSQGAYGYTF.